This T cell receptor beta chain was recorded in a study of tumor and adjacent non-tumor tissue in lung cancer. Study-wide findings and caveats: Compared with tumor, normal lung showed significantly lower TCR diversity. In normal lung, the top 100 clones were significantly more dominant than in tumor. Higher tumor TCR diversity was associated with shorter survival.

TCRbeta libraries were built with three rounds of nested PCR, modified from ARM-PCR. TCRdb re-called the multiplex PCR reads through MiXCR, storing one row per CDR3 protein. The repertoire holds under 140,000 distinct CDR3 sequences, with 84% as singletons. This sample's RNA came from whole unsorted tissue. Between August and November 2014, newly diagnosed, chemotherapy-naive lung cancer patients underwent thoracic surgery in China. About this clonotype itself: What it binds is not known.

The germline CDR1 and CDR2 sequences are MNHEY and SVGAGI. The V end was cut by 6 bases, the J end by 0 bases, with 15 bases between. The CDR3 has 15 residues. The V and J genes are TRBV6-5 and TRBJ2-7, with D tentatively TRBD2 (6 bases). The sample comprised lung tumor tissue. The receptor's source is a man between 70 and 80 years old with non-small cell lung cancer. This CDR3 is CASSHTSWNSYEQYF. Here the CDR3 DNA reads TGTGCCAGCAGCCATACTAGCTGGAACTCCTACGAGCAGTACTTC.